What follows are 14 T cell receptor beta chains derived from one specimen sequenced in a study of blood T cells in healthy people across ages. A second PCR, run for about 6 to 12 cycles, used a sample-barcoded 5' primer plus a J-beta primer mix. Each CDR3 protein is one row after TCRdb ran MiXCR on the 5' RACE reads. The sample yields about 1.1 million distinct CDR3 sequences, around two fifths seen once. Sequenced input: blood. The receptors shown here come from a man aged 18-30 years in good health.

The CDR3, as DNA: TGTGCCATATTGGACAGGGGGCACAACGAGCAGTACTTC. Translation: CAILDRGHNEQYF. The chain links TRBV10-3 to TRBJ2-7; 11 bases fit TRBD1. From germline, CDR1 is ENHRY and CDR2 SYGVKD. This CDR3 has 13 amino acids. V gave up 9 bases and J gave up 5 bases; unmatched junction bases: 6.

V usage is TRBV4-1 and J usage is TRBJ1-5, with D unclear. Germline V gives CDR1 MGHRA, CDR2 YSYEKL. The V and J ends lost 0 bases and 3 bases respectively, with 12 bases between them. CDR3 length: 16 amino acids. Written as DNA, the CDR3 is TGCGCCAGCAGCCAAGATCTGGCAGAACCCAATCAGCCCCAGCATTTT. This translates into CASSQDLAEPNQPQHF.

The table lists this clonotype with a few counts. The chain joins TRBV20-1 to TRBJ1-2, with TRBD1 matching over 10 bases. The CDR3 consists of 14 residues. The V gene's germline CDR1 is DFQATT and CDR2 SNEGSKA (reference sequence). V shed 3 bases, J shed 4 bases, and the junction held 5 bases outside the gene matches. The CDR3 nucleotides read TGCAGTGCTAGTGGGGGACAGGGGTCCTATGGCTACACCTTC. As protein: CSASGGQGSYGYTF.

V is TRBV12-3 or TRBV12-4 and J is TRBJ1-1; D is ambiguous. The CDR3 has 14 amino acids. Trimming removed 7 bases from V and 10 bases from J, with 22 bases in between. The CDR3 here is CASTPVAPAVGAFF. Here the CDR3 DNA reads TGTGCCAGCACTCCTGTAGCCCCGGCCGTTGGAGCTTTCTTT.

The chain links TRBV9 to TRBJ1-4; D gene ambiguous. This CDR3 spans 13 amino acids. The V end was cut by 0 bases, the J end by 3 bases, with 3 bases between. Per the germline V gene, CDR1 is SGDLS and CDR2 is YYNGEE. In DNA form, the CDR3 reads TGTGCCAGCAGCGTAGCTCCTAATGAAAAACTGTTTTTT. Translation gives CASSVAPNEKLFF.

This chain links TRBV7-9 with TRBJ1-4; D is uncertain. This CDR3 is 14 amino acids long. In germline, CDR1 is SEHNR, CDR2 FQNEAQ (reference sequence). Trimming removed 1 base from V and 6 bases from J, with 9 bases in between. The DNA of the CDR3 is TGTGCCAGCAGCTTAGAGGAGACCCATGAAAAACTGTTTTTT. It codes for CASSLEETHEKLFF.

The chain carries TRBV7-2 and TRBJ2-4; 9 bases match TRBD1. The CDR3 has 16 residues. CDR1 is SGHTA and CDR2 is FQGNSA in the germline V gene. With 5 bases clipped from V and 13 bases from J, the junction kept 18 bases outside the gene matches. CDR3: CASSRPRQGVYNEQYF. The CDR3 DNA follows: TGTGCCAGCAGCCGACCAAGACAGGGGGTTTACAATGAGCAGTACTTC.

This rearrangement joins TRBV27 to TRBJ1-1; TRBD1 matches 8 bases. CDR1 and CDR2 (germline): MNHEY, SMNVEV (reference sequence). Trimming took 3 bases from V and 5 from J; bases not matched to a gene: 8. This CDR3 is built from 15 residues. CDR3 protein: CASSLSRQGKTEAFF. CDR3 bases: TGTGCCAGCAGTTTGTCCCGACAGGGGAAGACTGAAGCTTTCTTT.

This chain uses TRBV7-9 with TRBJ2-2; a possible D gene is TRBD1 (5 bases). This CDR3 region has 15 residues. Germline V gives CDR1 SEHNR, CDR2 FQNEAQ (reference sequence). Trimming took off 3 bases at V and 3 bases at J, with 11 bases between the two ends. The CDR3: CASSFMTEYTGELFF. In DNA form, the CDR3 reads TGTGCCAGCAGCTTCATGACAGAATACACCGGGGAGCTGTTTTTT.

This clonotype was recorded a few times. This chain links TRBV4-3 with TRBJ1-4, with D possibly TRBD1 on 5 matching bases. V was trimmed by 1 base and J by 5 bases, leaving 11 bases between them. There are 15 residues in the CDR3. CDR1 and CDR2 from the germline V gene are LGHNA and YSLEER. This CDR3 is CASSQAMGRNEKLFF. The DNA of the CDR3 is TGCGCCAGCAGCCAAGCTATGGGGCGCAATGAAAAACTGTTTTTT.

V and J are TRBV6-2 or TRBV6-3 and TRBJ2-7; D might be TRBD1 or TRBD2, each matching 5 bases. The CDR3 has 14 residues. Germline values: CDR1 MNHEY, CDR2 SVGEGT. Trimming stripped 5 bases from V and 7 bases from J, with 18 bases between. The CDR3 nucleotides are TGTGCCAGCAGTGACGCGGGCACACAGGATGAGCAGTACTTC. It yields the protein CASSDAGTQDEQYF.

The chain has TRBV10-3 and TRBJ2-1, with TRBD1 as a possible D gene (5 bases). V was pared by 0 bases and J by 1 base, with 13 bases between. The CDR3 runs to 17 residues. CDR1 ENHRY and CDR2 SYGVKD come from the germline V gene. Here the CDR3 reads CAISESKGEGSYNEQFF. The CDR3 bases are TGTGCCATCAGTGAGTCGAAAGGGGAAGGATCCTACAATGAGCAGTTCTTC.

This clonotype was found many times. The V gene is TRBV20-1, the J gene TRBJ2-5; D gene unclear. Between the trimmed V and J ends, which lost 1 base and 5 bases, there was a span of 17 bases. The CDR3 totals 15 residues. In germline, CDR1 is DFQATT, CDR2 SNEGSKA (reference sequence). DNA of the CDR3: TGCAGTGCTAGAGCCGTCTCGGGTGTGGGCGAGACCCAGTACTTC. It translates to CSARAVSGVGETQYF.

The chain couples TRBV5-1 to TRBJ2-7, with TRBD2 as a possible D gene (7 bases). CDR1 SGHRS and CDR2 YFSETQ come from the germline V gene. The CDR3 is 15 amino acids. V dropped 1 base and J dropped 0 bases, with 11 bases sitting between them. The DNA of the CDR3 is TGCGCCAGCAGCTTGACGGGGGGCCTCTCCTACGAGCAGTACTTC. Translating it yields CASSLTGGLSYEQYF.